The T cell receptor (beta chain) under discussion was sequenced for a study of T cells after yellow fever vaccination. A process of 5'RACE template switching, which added a universal primer site and UMIs, was used to make TCR cDNA. MiXCR, run by TCRdb on the 5' RACE reads, gives a single entry per CDR3 protein. Of over 250,000 distinct CDR3 sequences listed, roughly 4.3% are singletons. The CDR3 extends over 15 amino acids. V was cut by 4 bases and J by 1 base, with 13 bases left in between. Germline CDR1 SGHDT, CDR2 YYEEEE. This clonotype occurred a few times. The TCR comes from a young man who received the YFV17D yellow fever vaccine. The J gene is TRBJ2-3, the V gene TRBV5-6; D is uncertain. This material consisted of PBMCs, taken 5 days after the yellow fever booster vaccination. The CDR3 DNA reads as TGTGCCAGCAGCCTATTATGGTCGGGCACAGATACGCAGTATTTT. It encodes CASSLLWSGTDTQYF. Full variable domain (remainder filled in from reference TRBV5-6 and TRBJ2-3): DAGVTQSPTHLIKTRGQQVTLRCSPKSGHDTVSWYQQALGQGPQFIFQYYEEEERQRGNFPDRFSGHQFPNYSSELNVNALLLGDSALYLCASSLLWSGTDTQYFGPGTRLTVL.